One sample yielded the 14 T cell receptor beta chains listed below, sequenced in a study of glioma-infiltrating T cells. Amplification of TCR alpha and beta CDR3 regions from RNA used iRepertoire nested multiplex PCR. TCRdb independently ran MiXCR on the multiplex PCR reads; one entry per CDR3 protein. This table has 170,000 or so distinct CDR3 sequences, about 40% appearing once. The sequenced sample consisted of glioma tissue, nonneoplastic brain tissue, or PBMCs (not recorded which). The receptor set was obtained from a human donor with low-grade glioma or glioblastoma, undergoing nonglioma brain surgery, or in good health (not recorded which).

This chain links TRBV29-1 with TRBJ2-2; TRBD2 matches 7 bases. J gave up 9 bases and V 7 bases, and 17 bases lay outside the gene matches. Germline CDR1 SQVTM, CDR2 ANQGSEA. CDR3 size: 15 residues. CDR3 in DNA: TGCAGCGCCTCTCGGGCGGGAGATGGGACCAGGGAGCTGTTTTTT. This gives the protein CSASRAGDGTRELFF.

This sequence joins TRBV7-9 and TRBJ2-1, with 7 positions matching TRBD2. Germline lookup yields CDR1 SEHNR and CDR2 FQNEAQ (reference sequence). Losses at the gene ends were 3 bases for V and 5 bases for J; bases not matched to a gene: 10. This CDR3 contains 16 residues. CDR3 residues: CASSFLAGVEDNEQFF. CDR3 in DNA: TGTGCCAGCAGCTTTCTGGCGGGAGTCGAAGACAATGAGCAGTTCTTC.

Remarks on this clonotype: This clone may be a read error of a much larger clone one base away. This chain joins TRBV19 and TRBJ1-5; tentatively, D is TRBD1 (5 bases). The CDR3 spans 13 residues. Germline V gives CDR1 LNHDA, CDR2 SQIVND (reference sequence). Trimming removed 3 bases at V and 8 bases at J, with 11 bases between. The CDR3 region is CASSITGSKPQHF. The CDR3 coding sequence is TGTGCCAGTAGTATCACAGGAAGTAAGCCCCAGCATTTT.

Concerning this clonotype: Possible read error: a much larger clone is one base away. This rearrangement joins TRBV28 to TRBJ1-1; 7 bases are shared with TRBD1. The CDR3 is made up of 15 amino acids. The V gene end was trimmed by 4 bases and the J gene end by 7 bases; junction bases not matched to a gene: 12. Germline V gene sequence: CDR1 MDHEN, CDR2 SYDVKM. The CDR3 nucleotides are TGTGCCAGCAGTTCTCATAATGACAGGGCAGGTGAAGCTTTCTTT. The encoded protein is CASSSHNDRAGEAFF.

The rearrangement links TRBV29-1 to TRBJ2-7, with a tentative D call TRBD1 (6 bases). The V gene's germline CDR1 is SQVTM and CDR2 ANQGSEA. The V end lost 7 bases, the J end lost 0 bases, and 16 bases lay between the germline ends. This CDR3 has 14 residues. Written as DNA, the CDR3 is TGCAGCGCCTTAGGGACATGGTCCTCCTACGAGCAGTACTTC. This sequence encodes CSALGTWSSYEQYF.

This clonotype was recorded many times. The chain employs TRBV2 and TRBJ1-2; 7 bases fit TRBD1. V was pared by 7 bases and J by 6 bases, with 14 bases of the junction left unmatched. Germline V gene data show CDR1 as SNHLY and CDR2 as FYNNEI. The CDR3 length is 15 residues. CDR3 region: CASKTSSTGTDGYTF. CDR3 in DNA: TGTGCCAGCAAGACAAGTTCCACCGGGACAGATGGCTACACCTTC.

Points on this clonotype: A read error is possible here, since a much larger clone lies one base away. The chain has TRBV6-5 and TRBJ2-7; tentatively, D is TRBD1 or TRBD2 (5 bases each). V was cut by 0 bases and J by 5 bases, with 14 bases left in between. The CDR3 is made up of 15 amino acids. Germline-derived CDR1 and CDR2 are MNHEY and SVGAGI. The chain's CDR3 is CASSYSWGCLNEQYF. In DNA, the CDR3 is TGTGCCAGCAGTTACTCTTGGGGGTGCCTGAACGAGCAGTACTTC.

This clonotype was observed many times. The genes are TRBV27 and TRBJ1-4; no reliable D call. CDR1 and CDR2 (germline): MNHEY, SMNVEV (reference sequence). The CDR3 is 9 residues long. The V end was cut by 6 bases, the J end by 10 bases, with 3 bases between. The CDR3 spells CASRGKLFF. The CDR3 region has the DNA TGTGCCAGCAGAGGAAAACTGTTTTTT.

A note on this clonotype: The final CDR3 position lacks the conserved phenylalanine or tryptophan, pointing to a likely read error. The J gene is TRBJ2-1, the V gene TRBV20-1, with 12 nucleotides matching TRBD2. Losses at the gene ends were 4 bases for V and 9 bases for J; bases not matched to a gene: 13. Germline V lookup: CDR1 DFQATT, CDR2 SNEGSKA (reference sequence). The CDR3 length is 16 residues. The DNA for the CDR3 is TGCAGTGCTAAAGATCGGCTAGCGGGAGGGCCTGGTGAGCAGTTCTTA. Translation: CSAKDRLAGGPGEQFL.

This clonotype came up many times. The chain recombines TRBV24-1 with TRBJ2-3; weak D call: TRBD2 (5 bases). The V end was cut by 4 bases, the J end by 2 bases, with 12 bases between. CDR1 KGHDR and CDR2 SFDVKD come from the germline V gene. The CDR3 runs 15 residues. CDR3 nucleotide sequence: TGTGCCACCAGTGAGGGAGACTATTCCACAGATACGCAGTATTTT. Protein sequence: CATSEGDYSTDTQYF.

On this clonotype itself: Being one base from a much bigger clone, this may be a read error. This rearrangement joins TRBV11-2 to TRBJ2-3; D is perhaps TRBD1 (5 bases). Germline CDR1 and CDR2: SGHAT and FQNNGV. This CDR3 spans 14 amino acids. V lost 10 bases and J lost 4, with 18 bases in between. The CDR3 sequence: CATAPDIGADTQYF. DNA of the CDR3: TGTGCCACCGCCCCGGACATCGGCGCAGATACGCAGTATTTT.

At least ten counts were recorded for this clonotype. The V and J genes are TRBV2 and TRBJ1-5; perhaps TRBD1 as D (6 bases). The CDR3 contains 13 residues. The V gene lost 8 bases and the J gene lost 6 bases, with 14 bases spanning the gap. Germline V gene sequence: CDR1 SNHLY, CDR2 FYNNEI. CDR3 nucleotide sequence: TGTGCCAGCCGTTTTGTAGGGGGTCAGCCCCAGCATTTT. This codes for CASRFVGGQPQHF.

This clonotype appeared a single time. The J gene is TRBJ1-1, the V gene TRBV29-1; D might be TRBD1 (6 bases). Trimming took 5 bases from V and 4 from J, leaving 17 bases between them. Per the germline V gene, CDR1 is SQVTM and CDR2 is ANQGSEA. The CDR3 length is 14 residues. DNA for the CDR3: TGCAGCGTTACAGAGGGACATTCAGGCACTGAAGCTTTCTTT. This sequence encodes CSVTEGHSGTEAFF.

Worth noting for this clonotype: One junction end does not reproduce the germline sequence, and a read error may be involved. CDR3 sequence (DNA): TGCAGTGCTCTCCCGCTCGATGTTAAAGCTTTATTT. Translated, it gives CSALPLDVKALF. This chain connects TRBV20-1 to TRBJ1-1; D is undetermined. Germline CDR1 reads DFQATT; CDR2 reads SNEGSKA (reference sequence). There are 12 residues in the CDR3.